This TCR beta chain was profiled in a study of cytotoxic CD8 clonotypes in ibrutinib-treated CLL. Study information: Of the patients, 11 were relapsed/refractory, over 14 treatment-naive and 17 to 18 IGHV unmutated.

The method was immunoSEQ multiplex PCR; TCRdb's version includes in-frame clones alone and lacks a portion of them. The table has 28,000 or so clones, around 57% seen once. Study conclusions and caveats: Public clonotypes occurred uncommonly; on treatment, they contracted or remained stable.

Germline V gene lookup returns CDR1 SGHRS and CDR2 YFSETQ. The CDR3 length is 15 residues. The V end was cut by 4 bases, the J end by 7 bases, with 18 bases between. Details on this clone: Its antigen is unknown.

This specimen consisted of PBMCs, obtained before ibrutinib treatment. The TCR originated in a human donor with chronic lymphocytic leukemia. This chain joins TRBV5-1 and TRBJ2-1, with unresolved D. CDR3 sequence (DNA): TGCGCCAGCAGCCCCCGCCCGAAGGGTTTGAATGAGCAGTTCTTC. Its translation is CASSPRPKGLNEQFF.